This T cell receptor beta chain was found in a study of cytomegalovirus exposure and HLA in healthy donors. Study outcomes and limitations: An analysis was carried out later, and it reportedly showed fewer N-insertions in an Asian-associated ancestry cluster than the roughly 670-donor mean. Among immune exposure information, only CMV serostatus was available. Indistinguishability led to the exclusion of some V segments, TRBV6-2 and TRBV6-3 included. The HLA-A and HLA-B alleles of most subjects were reportedly predicted accurately from TCR beta sequences.

This clone was counted only a few times. Its antigen is still unknown. There are 15 residues in the CDR3. Primers for the PCR totalled 60 Vbeta and 13 Jbeta. Assay: immunoSEQ multiplex PCR; the TCRdb copy retains only in-frame clones and omits some. The data hold just over 200,000 clones, with approximately 70% observed a single time. Sequenced: PBMCs. This TCR was sampled from a middle-aged man in good health and CMV-seropositive. The chain uses TRBV21-1 and TRBJ1-1; whether TRBD1, the table's D call, matches the DNA was not checked. TRBV21-1 is a known pseudogene. The chain's CDR3 is CASGRTGEYLLEAFF. The CDR3 DNA sequence: TGTGCCAGCGGTCGGACAGGGGAATATCTACTTGAAGCTTTCTTT.